One and the same sample provided the 5 T cell receptor beta chains below, sequenced in a study of blood T cell repertoires in COVID-19. Profiling relied on immunoSEQ multiplex PCR, and the TCRdb table lists in-frame clones only, not all of them. Among approximately 500,000 clones listed, approximately 85% were seen once. Source material: peripheral blood. Every receptor here comes from a human donor in a cohort sampled during active COVID-19.

This sequence joins TRBV5-4 and TRBJ2-1; perhaps TRBD1 as D (5 bases). The CDR3 sequence is 16 residues long. Trimming removed 0 bases from V and 0 bases from J, with 10 bases in between. Germline CDR1 and CDR2: SGHNT and YYREEE (reference sequence). The CDR3 spells CASSLASDISYNEQFF. CDR3 bases: TGTGCCAGCAGCTTGGCCTCGGACATCTCCTACAATGAGCAGTTCTTC.

This chain uses TRBV29-1 with TRBJ2-1; 12 bases match TRBD2. The CDR3 runs 14 residues. The V gene end was trimmed by 7 bases and the J gene end by 6 bases; junction bases not matched to a gene: 7. Looked up from germline, CDR1 is SQVTM and CDR2 is ANQGSEA. CDR3 amino acids: CSGDRLAGANEQFF. Written as DNA, the CDR3 is TGCAGCGGGGATCGACTAGCGGGAGCCAATGAGCAGTTCTTC.

This clone has more than one count but fewer than ten. This rearrangement joins TRBV5-1 to TRBJ1-4; 7 bases agree with TRBD1. This CDR3 has 15 amino acids. V was pared by 0 bases and J by 4 bases, with 3 bases of the junction left unmatched. Germline CDR1 and CDR2: SGHRS and YFSETQ. The DNA for the CDR3 is TGCGCCAGCAGCTTGGATGGGACAGATAATGAAAAACTGTTTTTT. Its translation is CASSLDGTDNEKLFF.

The chain employs TRBV5-4 and TRBJ2-1; 13 bases match TRBD2. Trimming took 4 bases from V and 7 from J; bases not matched to a gene: 8. The germline gives CDR1 SGHNT, CDR2 YYREEE (reference sequence). The CDR3 extends over 16 amino acids. The CDR3 spells CASSEGLAGSGNEQFF. CDR3 DNA: TGTGCCAGCAGCGAGGGACTAGCGGGAAGTGGGAATGAGCAGTTCTTC.

The chain is built from TRBV9 and TRBJ2-7, with D perhaps matching TRBD2 (5 bases). The CDR3 spans 15 residues. Germline CDR1 SGDLS, CDR2 YYNGEE. Trimming removed 0 bases from V and 0 bases from J, with 10 bases in between. The CDR3 region is CASSVDVGSSYEQYF. The CDR3 DNA sequence: TGTGCCAGCAGCGTAGATGTGGGGAGCTCCTACGAGCAGTACTTC. The whole variable domain, remainder taken from reference TRBV9 and TRBJ2-7, is DSGVTQTPKHLITATGQRVTLRCSPRSGDLSVYWYQQSLDQGLQFLIQYYNGEERAKGNILERFSAQQFPDLHSELNLSSLELGDSALYFCASSVDVGSSYEQYFGPGTRLTVT.